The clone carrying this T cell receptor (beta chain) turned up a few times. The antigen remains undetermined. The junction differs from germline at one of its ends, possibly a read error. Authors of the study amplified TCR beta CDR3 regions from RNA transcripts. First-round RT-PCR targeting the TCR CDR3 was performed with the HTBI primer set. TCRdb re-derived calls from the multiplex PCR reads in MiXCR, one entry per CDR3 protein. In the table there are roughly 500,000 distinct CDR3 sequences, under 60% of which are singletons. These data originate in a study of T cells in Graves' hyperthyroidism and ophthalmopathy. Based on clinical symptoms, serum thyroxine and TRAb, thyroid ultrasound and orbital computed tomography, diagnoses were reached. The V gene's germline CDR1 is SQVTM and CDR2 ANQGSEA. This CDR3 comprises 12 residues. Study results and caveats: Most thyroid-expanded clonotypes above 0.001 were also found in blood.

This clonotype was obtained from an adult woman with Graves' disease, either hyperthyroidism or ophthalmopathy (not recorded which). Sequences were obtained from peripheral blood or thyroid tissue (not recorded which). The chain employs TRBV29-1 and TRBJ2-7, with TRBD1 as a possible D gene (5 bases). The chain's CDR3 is CSVGHRTHEQYF. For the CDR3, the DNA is TGCAGTGTTGGCCACAGGACCCACGAGCAGTACTTC.